The clone carrying this TCR beta chain was found a few times. These data come from a study of cytomegalovirus exposure and HLA in healthy donors. The V gene end was trimmed by 5 bases and the J gene end by 2 bases; junction bases not matched to a gene: 7. Germline V gives CDR1 SEHNR, CDR2 FQNEAQ (reference sequence). The CDR3 totals 17 residues. Amplification used 60 Vbeta primers and 13 Jbeta primers. The protocol was immunoSEQ multiplex PCR, while the TCRdb copy is restricted to in-frame clones and leaves out a portion. This sample has about 150,000 clones, with roughly 79% found just once. The V call is TRBV7-9, the J call TRBJ2-6; TRBD1 aligns across 9 bases. The material sequenced was PBMCs. The receptor comes from a man younger than 30 in good health and CMV-seronegative. Here the CDR3 reads CASSPRTGEAGANVLTF. CDR3 DNA: TGTGCCAGCAGCCCCCGGACAGGGGAAGCTGGGGCCAACGTCCTGACTTTC.